This T cell receptor beta chain was retrieved from a study of blood T cell repertoires in COVID-19. Study processing details: Estimates of nucleated cell counts were drawn from the amplification of reference gene primers. Some clones are missing from TCRdb's copy, which holds only in-frame ones; the method was immunoSEQ multiplex PCR. That table gives V, J and clone size, and the DNA gave D and trimming. Of 240,000 or so clones in the sample, over 65% were seen once. The CDR3 has 15 amino acids. Deletions cut 6 bases from V and 7 bases from J, with 18 bases between. From germline, CDR1 is SNHLY and CDR2 FYNNEI.

Sequenced material: peripheral blood. The chain has TRBV2 and TRBJ1-4; D gene uncertain. The origin of this receptor is a woman of 80 years or more with acute or convalescent COVID-19. The CDR3 sequence is CASRDERLVLEKLFF. The CDR3 DNA reads as TGTGCCAGCAGAGACGAGAGGCTGGTGCTTGAAAAACTGTTTTTT.